This T cell receptor (beta chain) was obtained from a study of CD8 T cells in Susac syndrome. The V gene end was trimmed by 1 base and the J gene end by 3 bases; junction bases not matched to a gene: 9. This CDR3 contains 18 residues. Germline V gene lookup returns CDR1 DFQATT and CDR2 SNEGSKA (reference sequence). Random hexamers were used to reverse transcribe roughly 0.45 to 1 ug of RNA. immunoSEQ multiplex PCR amplified TCR beta CDR3 across 54 Vbeta, 13 Jbeta. TCRdb passed the immunoSEQ multiplex PCR reads through MiXCR, listing each CDR3 protein once. The table records tens of thousands of distinct CDR3 sequences, 93% of them present only once.

What was sequenced was CD4+ T cells from PBMCs. J is TRBJ2-2 and V is TRBV20-1, with 12 bases lining up with TRBD2. The receptor was derived from a human donor with Susac syndrome. In DNA, the CDR3 is TGCAGTGCTAGAGTTGATTATAGACTAGCGGGGGACACCGGGGAGCTGTTTTTT. This gives the protein CSARVDYRLAGDTGELFF.